These 3 T cell receptor beta chains originate from one sample sequenced in a study of response to subunit inactivated influenza vaccine. MiXCR, run by TCRdb on the RT-PCR reads, gives a single entry per CDR3 protein. Here the sample spans around 530,000 distinct CDR3 sequences, about 15% being singletons. This sample comprised CD4+ T cells sorted from PBMCs, obtained less than 25 months after vaccination. These receptors came from a man aged 50 to 75 who received an inactivated influenza vaccine.

The V and J genes are TRBV27 and TRBJ2-2; possibly TRBD2 for D (6 bases). CDR3 size: 15 residues. V shed 6 bases and J shed 2 bases, with 13 bases lying between them. From germline, CDR1 is MNHEY and CDR2 SMNVEV (reference sequence). CDR3 coding DNA: TGTGCCAGCAGCCGCCGGGACTCTAACACCGGGGAGCTGTTTTTT. Translation: CASSRRDSNTGELFF.

The gene calls are TRBV15 and TRBJ1-5, with no clear D. The CDR3 is 15 amino acids. V was shortened by 1 base and J by 0 bases, with 7 bases between the two germline ends. CDR1 is LNHNV, CDR2 YYDKDF, per germline (reference sequence). CDR3 amino acids: CATSRGENSNQPQHF. DNA for the CDR3: TGTGCCACCAGCAGAGGGGAGAATAGCAATCAGCCCCAGCATTTT.

This clonotype appeared a few times. The V call is TRBV20-1, the J call TRBJ2-2; possibly TRBD1 for D (6 bases). CDR1 is DFQATT, CDR2 SNEGSKA, per germline (reference sequence). This CDR3 region has 15 residues. With 2 bases removed from V and 6 bases from J, the gap between germline ends came to 16 bases. DNA of the CDR3: TGCAGTGCTAGAAGACAGGACAAGTCGGCCGGGGAGCTGTTTTTT. Its protein product is CSARRQDKSAGELFF.